The rows below give T cell receptor beta chains drawn from one sample of a study of T cell responses to AZD1222 COVID-19 vaccine. Libraries were prepared by immunoSEQ multiplex PCR; TCRdb keeps only in-frame clonotypes and omits some of them. This sample has 150,000 or so clones; 92% occur once, and the top ten carry 2.3%. This sample comprised peripheral blood, obtained on day 0 of AZD1222 vaccination. Source of these receptors: an adult in good health. Each CDR3 is given with its conserved first and last residue. A D gene is named only where the DNA matches it firmly. Clone size is given for some rows only: seen once, a few or many times, or a class if the clone is expanded.

clone_size: .; j_call: TRBJ1-1; d_call: .; v_call: TRBV4-3; cdr3_aa: CASSQDEGTEAFF; cdr3_nt: TGCGCCAGCAGCCAAGATGAGGGCACTGAAGCTTTCTTT
clone_size: .; j_call: TRBJ2-3; d_call: .; v_call: TRBV7-3; cdr3_aa: CASSPRGGGTDTQYF; cdr3_nt: TGTGCCAGCAGCCCACGCGGCGGGGGCACAGATACGCAGTATTTT
clone_size: .; j_call: TRBJ2-1; d_call: .; v_call: TRBV10-3; cdr3_aa: CAISDGAPGAYNEQFF; cdr3_nt: TGTGCCATCAGTGACGGGGCCCCTGGGGCCTACAATGAGCAGTTCTTC
clone_size: .; j_call: TRBJ2-3; d_call: .; v_call: TRBV6-5; cdr3_aa: CASSREDTQYF; cdr3_nt: TGTGCCAGCTCCAGGGAAGATACGCAGTATTTT
clone_size: .; j_call: TRBJ2-1; d_call: TRBD2; v_call: TRBV18; cdr3_aa: CASSPLGTSENEQFF; cdr3_nt: TGTGCCAGCTCACCACTGGGGACTAGCGAAAATGAGCAGTTCTTC
clone_size: .; j_call: TRBJ1-2; d_call: .; v_call: TRBV15; cdr3_aa: CATSFRTDGYTF; cdr3_nt: TGTGCCACCAGCTTTCGTACGGATGGCTACACCTTC
clone_size: .; j_call: TRBJ1-2; d_call: .; v_call: TRBV11-2; cdr3_aa: CASSSLQPGGDTNYGYTF; cdr3_nt: TGTGCCAGCAGCTCCCTGCAACCCGGTGGGGACACGAACTATGGCTACACCTTC
clone_size: .; j_call: TRBJ1-2; d_call: TRBD1; v_call: TRBV4-1; cdr3_aa: CASSQQGTGDYGYTF; cdr3_nt: TGCGCCAGCAGCCAACAAGGTACAGGGGACTATGGCTACACCTTC
clone_size: .; j_call: TRBJ2-3; d_call: .; v_call: TRBV5-1; cdr3_aa: CASSLGVDSYTDTQYF; cdr3_nt: TGCGCCAGCAGCCTCGGCGTGGACTCCTACACAGATACGCAGTATTTT
clone_size: .; j_call: TRBJ2-5; d_call: .; v_call: TRBV18; cdr3_aa: CASSTYQETQYF; cdr3_nt: TGTGCCAGCTCCACCTACCAAGAGACCCAGTACTTC
clone_size: once; j_call: TRBJ2-3; d_call: TRBD2; v_call: TRBV15; cdr3_aa: CATYPGLAGGQGSDTQYF; cdr3_nt: TGTGCCACCTATCCGGGACTAGCGGGGGGCCAGGGGTCAGATACGCAGTATTTT
clone_size: .; j_call: TRBJ2-1; d_call: TRBD1; v_call: TRBV5-1; cdr3_aa: CASSLAPGQGVGNEQFF; cdr3_nt: TGCGCCAGCAGCTTGGCCCCGGGACAGGGGGTTGGGAATGAGCAGTTCTTC
clone_size: once; j_call: TRBJ1-3; d_call: .; v_call: TRBV6-5; cdr3_aa: CASSYSTQAGNTIYF; cdr3_nt: TGTGCCAGCAGTTACTCTACGCAGGCTGGAAACACCATATATTTT
clone_size: .; j_call: TRBJ1-3; d_call: .; v_call: TRBV19; cdr3_aa: CASRTPAAGNTIYF; cdr3_nt: TGTGCCAGTAGAACGCCTGCAGCGGGAAACACCATATATTTT
clone_size: once; j_call: TRBJ1-5; d_call: TRBD1; v_call: TRBV2; cdr3_aa: CASSSDRGYNQPQHF; cdr3_nt: TGTGCCAGCAGTTCCGACAGGGGCTATAATCAGCCCCAGCATTTT
clone_size: .; j_call: TRBJ1-3; d_call: TRBD1; v_call: TRBV28; cdr3_aa: CASSGGQSDGDTIYF; cdr3_nt: TGTGCCAGCAGTGGGGGACAGTCAGACGGGGACACCATATATTTT
clone_size: .; j_call: TRBJ1-5; d_call: .; v_call: TRBV9; cdr3_aa: CASSAHPESPQHF; cdr3_nt: TGTGCCAGCAGCGCCCACCCGGAGTCGCCCCAGCATTTT
clone_size: .; j_call: TRBJ2-1; d_call: TRBD2; v_call: TRBV7-9; cdr3_aa: CASSFTLAGGAGEQFF; cdr3_nt: TGTGCCAGCAGCTTCACACTAGCGGGAGGGGCGGGTGAGCAGTTCTTC
clone_size: .; j_call: TRBJ1-2; d_call: .; v_call: TRBV7-9; cdr3_aa: CASSFSSNYGYTF; cdr3_nt: TGTGCCAGCAGCTTCTCCTCTAACTATGGCTACACCTTC
clone_size: .; j_call: TRBJ1-4; d_call: TRBD1; v_call: TRBV6-5; cdr3_aa: CASSYGGTGRGEKLFF; cdr3_nt: TGTGCCAGCAGTTACGGCGGGACAGGACGGGGTGAAAAACTGTTTTTT
clone_size: .; j_call: TRBJ1-3; d_call: .; v_call: TRBV7-9; cdr3_aa: CASSPRGQGTSGNTIYF; cdr3_nt: TGTGCCAGCAGCCCCCGAGGGCAGGGGACCTCTGGAAACACCATATATTTT
clone_size: .; j_call: TRBJ2-1; d_call: .; v_call: TRBV7-2; cdr3_aa: CASSSPGLHANEQFF; cdr3_nt: TGTGCCAGCAGCTCCCCGGGTCTCCATGCCAATGAGCAGTTCTTC
clone_size: .; j_call: TRBJ2-2; d_call: .; v_call: TRBV3-1/TRBV3-2; cdr3_aa: CASSQAPTPNTGELFF; cdr3_nt: TGTGCCAGCAGCCAAGCTCCCACCCCGAACACCGGGGAGCTGTTTTTT
clone_size: .; j_call: TRBJ1-2; d_call: .; v_call: TRBV30; cdr3_aa: CAWSRMGAGRRGGYTF; cdr3_nt: TGTGCCTGGAGCAGGATGGGGGCAGGGAGGAGAGGTGGCTACACCTTC
clone_size: .; j_call: TRBJ1-1; d_call: TRBD1; v_call: TRBV2; cdr3_aa: CASSEIQGTGGTEAFF; cdr3_nt: TGTGCCAGCAGTGAGATTCAAGGGACAGGGGGCACTGAAGCTTTCTTT
clone_size: .; j_call: TRBJ2-1; d_call: .; v_call: TRBV28; cdr3_aa: CASRTPVWGNEQFF; cdr3_nt: TGTGCCAGCAGGACCCCGGTGTGGGGCAATGAGCAGTTCTTC
clone_size: .; j_call: TRBJ1-4; d_call: .; v_call: TRBV2; cdr3_aa: CASSLTAGGRGKLFF; cdr3_nt: TGTGCCAGCAGTCTCACCGCGGGAGGTAGGGGTAAACTGTTTTTT
clone_size: .; j_call: TRBJ2-7; d_call: TRBD2; v_call: TRBV7-8; cdr3_aa: CASSFERGGGYEQYF; cdr3_nt: TGTGCCAGCAGCTTTGAACGGGGGGGCGGGTACGAGCAGTACTTC
clone_size: few; j_call: TRBJ2-7; d_call: TRBD2; v_call: TRBV4-2; cdr3_aa: CASSLPGLAGEKQYF; cdr3_nt: TGTGCCAGCAGCCTACCGGGACTAGCGGGAGAAAAGCAGTACTTC
clone_size: few; j_call: TRBJ1-3; d_call: .; v_call: TRBV6-5; cdr3_aa: CASSYSYNSGNTIYF; cdr3_nt: TGTGCCAGCAGTTACTCCTACAACTCTGGAAACACCATATATTTT
clone_size: .; j_call: TRBJ1-3; d_call: .; v_call: TRBV27; cdr3_aa: CASSLHSTGNTIYF; cdr3_nt: TGTGCCAGCAGTTTGCATAGTACTGGAAACACCATATATTTT
clone_size: .; j_call: TRBJ2-3; d_call: .; v_call: TRBV24-1; cdr3_aa: CATSDHTDTQYF; cdr3_nt: TGTGCCACCAGTGACCACACAGATACGCAGTATTTT
clone_size: .; j_call: TRBJ1-1; d_call: TRBD1; v_call: TRBV2; cdr3_aa: CASTVTGTTEAFF; cdr3_nt: TGTGCCAGCACTGTGACAGGGACCACTGAAGCTTTCTTT
clone_size: .; j_call: TRBJ2-3; d_call: .; v_call: TRBV3-1/TRBV3-2; cdr3_aa: CASSQVGSGTDTQYF; cdr3_nt: TGTGCCAGCAGCCAAGTCGGTAGCGGCACAGATACGCAGTATTTT
clone_size: .; j_call: TRBJ1-5; d_call: TRBD1; v_call: TRBV28; cdr3_aa: CASSPGTGDNQPQHF; cdr3_nt: TGTGCCAGCAGTCCCGGGACAGGTGATAATCAGCCCCAGCATTTT
clone_size: .; j_call: TRBJ2-2; d_call: .; v_call: TRBV7-8; cdr3_aa: CASSLFAAGELFF; cdr3_nt: TGTGCCAGCAGCTTATTCGCGGCGGGGGAGCTGTTTTTT
clone_size: .; j_call: TRBJ1-1; d_call: .; v_call: TRBV30; cdr3_aa: CAWSGGNWRAFF; cdr3_nt: TGTGCCTGGAGTGGCGGGAACTGGAGAGCTTTCTTT
clone_size: .; j_call: TRBJ1-1; d_call: .; v_call: TRBV5-1; cdr3_aa: CASSLVPNTEAFF; cdr3_nt: TGCGCCAGCAGCTTGGTCCCGAACACTGAAGCTTTCTTT
clone_size: .; j_call: TRBJ2-7; d_call: .; v_call: TRBV4-2; cdr3_aa: CASSPQDSDSYEQYF; cdr3_nt: TGTGCCAGCAGCCCCCAGGATAGCGACTCCTACGAGCAGTACTTC
clone_size: .; j_call: TRBJ1-5; d_call: .; v_call: TRBV10-3; cdr3_aa: CAISFDHSNQPQHF; cdr3_nt: TGTGCCATCAGTTTCGACCATAGCAATCAGCCCCAGCATTTT
clone_size: .; j_call: TRBJ2-5; d_call: .; v_call: TRBV11-2; cdr3_aa: CASSRDGLETQYF; cdr3_nt: TGTGCCAGCAGTCGAGACGGGTTAGAGACCCAGTACTTC
clone_size: .; j_call: TRBJ2-1; d_call: TRBD2; v_call: TRBV27; cdr3_aa: CAPASGRAWSYNEQFF; cdr3_nt: TGTGCACCAGCTAGCGGGAGGGCCTGGTCCTACAATGAGCAGTTCTTC